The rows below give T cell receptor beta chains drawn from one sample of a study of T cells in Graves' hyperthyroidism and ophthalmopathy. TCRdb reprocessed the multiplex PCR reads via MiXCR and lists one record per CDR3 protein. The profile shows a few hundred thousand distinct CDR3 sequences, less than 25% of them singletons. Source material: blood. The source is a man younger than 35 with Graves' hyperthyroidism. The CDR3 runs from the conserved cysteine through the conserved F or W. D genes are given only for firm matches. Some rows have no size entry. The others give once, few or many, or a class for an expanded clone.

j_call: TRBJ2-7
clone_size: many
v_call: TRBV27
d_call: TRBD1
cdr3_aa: CASGGQGSYEQYF
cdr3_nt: TGTGCCAGCGGTGGACAGGGGTCCTACGAGCAGTACTTC

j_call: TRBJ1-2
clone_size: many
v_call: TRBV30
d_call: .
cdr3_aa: CARSSGTLYGYTF
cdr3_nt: TGTGCTCGGTCGTCGGGCACGCTCTATGGCTACACCTTC

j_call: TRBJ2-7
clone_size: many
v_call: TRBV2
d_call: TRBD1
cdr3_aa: CASSPLGQGSYEQYF
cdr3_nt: TGTGCCAGCAGCCCACTCGGACAGGGCTCCTACGAGCAGTACTTC

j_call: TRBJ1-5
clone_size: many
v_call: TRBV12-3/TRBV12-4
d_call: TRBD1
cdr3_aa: CASSRGTGGQPQHF
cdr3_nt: TGTGCCAGCAGCAGAGGGACAGGGGGGCAGCCCCAGCATTTT

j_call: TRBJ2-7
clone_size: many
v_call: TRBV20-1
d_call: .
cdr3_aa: CSALGGDRAFEQYF
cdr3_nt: TGCAGTGCCCTCGGGGGGGACAGGGCCTTCGAGCAGTACTTC

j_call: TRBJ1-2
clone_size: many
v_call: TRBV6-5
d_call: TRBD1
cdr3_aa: CASRPSEGAHGYTF
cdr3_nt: TGTGCCAGCCGACCCTCCGAGGGGGCCCATGGCTACACCTTC

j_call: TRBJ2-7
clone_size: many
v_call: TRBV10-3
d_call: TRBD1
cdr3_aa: CAISDRDRGPYEQYF
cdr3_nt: TGTGCCATCAGTGATCGGGACAGGGGGCCCTACGAGCAGTACTTC

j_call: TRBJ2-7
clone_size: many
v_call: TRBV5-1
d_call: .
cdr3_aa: CASSGAPGTEQYF
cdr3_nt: TGCGCCAGCAGCGGGGCCCCGGGGACTGAGCAGTACTTC

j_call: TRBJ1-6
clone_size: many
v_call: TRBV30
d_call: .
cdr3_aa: CAWNRVRSPLHF
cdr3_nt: TGTGCCTGGAACAGGGTTAGGTCACCCCTCCACTTT

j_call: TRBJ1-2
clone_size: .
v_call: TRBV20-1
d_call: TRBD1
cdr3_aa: CSARTGTQGNYGYTF
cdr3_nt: TGCAGTGCGCGGACAGGGACCCAGGGGAACTATGGCTACACCTTC

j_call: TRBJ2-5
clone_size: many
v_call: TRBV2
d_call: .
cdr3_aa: CASGEEETQYF
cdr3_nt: TGTGCCAGCGGTGAAGAGGAGACCCAGTACTTC

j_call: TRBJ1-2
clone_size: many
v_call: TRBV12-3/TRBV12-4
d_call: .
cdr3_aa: CASSARGGAGYTF
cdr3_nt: TGTGCCAGCAGTGCTCGCGGGGGGGCTGGCTACACCTTC

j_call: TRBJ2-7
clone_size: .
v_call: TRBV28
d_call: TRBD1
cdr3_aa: CASSRRQGRNEQYF
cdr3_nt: TGTGCCAGCAGTCGTAGACAGGGGAGGAACGAGCAGTACTTC

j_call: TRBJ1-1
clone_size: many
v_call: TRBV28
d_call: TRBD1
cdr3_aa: CASSRATGLRRNTEAFF
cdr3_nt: TGTGCCAGCAGCCGGGCGACAGGGTTGAGGAGGAACACTGAAGCTTTCTTT

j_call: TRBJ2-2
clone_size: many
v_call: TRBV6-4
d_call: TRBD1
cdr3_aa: CASSPDRDTGELFF
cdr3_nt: TGTGCCAGCAGCCCCGACAGGGACACCGGGGAGCTGTTTTTT

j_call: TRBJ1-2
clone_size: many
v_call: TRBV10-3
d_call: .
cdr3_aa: CAISVGWRDYGYTF
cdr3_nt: TGTGCCATCAGTGTCGGATGGAGAGACTATGGCTACACCTTC

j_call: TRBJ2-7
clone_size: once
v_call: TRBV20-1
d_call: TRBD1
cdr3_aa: CSANPGTGHYEQYF
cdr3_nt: TGCAGTGCTAACCCCGGGACAGGGCACTACGAGCAGTACTTC

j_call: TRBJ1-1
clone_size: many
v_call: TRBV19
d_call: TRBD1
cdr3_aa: CASTTGPTEAFF
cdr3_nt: TGTGCCAGTACGACAGGGCCCACTGAAGCTTTCTTT

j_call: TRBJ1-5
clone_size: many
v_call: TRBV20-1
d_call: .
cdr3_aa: CSASPAGSNQPQHF
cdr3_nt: TGCAGTGCTAGCCCGGCGGGTAGCAATCAGCCCCAGCATTTT

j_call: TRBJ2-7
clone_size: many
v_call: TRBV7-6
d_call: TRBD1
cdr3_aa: CASSFRGSHEQYF
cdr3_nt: TGTGCCAGCAGCTTCAGGGGGTCCCACGAGCAGTACTTC

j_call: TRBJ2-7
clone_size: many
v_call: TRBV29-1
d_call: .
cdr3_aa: CSVVEVPGEQYF
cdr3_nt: TGCAGCGTCGTCGAGGTCCCCGGGGAGCAGTACTTC

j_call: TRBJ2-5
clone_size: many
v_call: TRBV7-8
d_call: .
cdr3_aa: CASSLGPIEETQYF
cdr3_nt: TGTGCCAGCAGCTTAGGGCCGATCGAAGAGACCCAGTACTTC

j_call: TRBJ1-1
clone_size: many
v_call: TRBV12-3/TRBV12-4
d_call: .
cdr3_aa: CASNEYDGPNTEAFF
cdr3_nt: TGTGCCAGCAACGAGTACGATGGACCGAACACTGAAGCTTTCTTT

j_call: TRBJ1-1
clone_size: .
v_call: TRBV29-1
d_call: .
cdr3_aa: CSVEQRQKNTEAFF
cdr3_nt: TGCAGCGTTGAACAACGGCAGAAGAACACTGAAGCTTTCTTT

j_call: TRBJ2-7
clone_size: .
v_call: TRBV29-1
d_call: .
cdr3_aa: CSVEEAGYEQYF
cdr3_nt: TGCAGCGTTGAAGAGGCAGGCTACGAGCAGTACTTC

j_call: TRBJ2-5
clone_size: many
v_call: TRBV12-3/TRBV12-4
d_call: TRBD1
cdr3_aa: CASSFQGAGQETQYF
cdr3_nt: TGTGCCAGCAGTTTCCAGGGGGCAGGTCAAGAGACCCAGTACTTC

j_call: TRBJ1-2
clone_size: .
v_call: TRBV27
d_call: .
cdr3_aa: CASSSGPFNGYTF
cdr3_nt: TGTGCCAGCAGTTCGGGCCCGTTTAATGGCTACACCTTC

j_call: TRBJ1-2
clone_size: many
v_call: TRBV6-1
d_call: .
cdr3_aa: CASAGNYGYTF
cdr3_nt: TGTGCCAGCGCGGGCAACTATGGCTACACCTTC

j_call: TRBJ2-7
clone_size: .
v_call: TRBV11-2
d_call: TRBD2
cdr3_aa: CASRAGGGYEQYF
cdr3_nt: TGTGCCAGCAGGGCGGGAGGGGGCTACGAGCAGTACTTC

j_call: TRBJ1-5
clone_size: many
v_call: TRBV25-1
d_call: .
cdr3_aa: CASSDRGWDQPQHF
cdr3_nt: TGTGCCAGCAGTGACAGGGGATGGGATCAGCCCCAGCATTTT

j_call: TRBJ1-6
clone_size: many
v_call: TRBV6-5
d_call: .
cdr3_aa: CASSNNRGYYNSPLHF
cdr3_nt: TGTGCCAGCAGTAACAACCGGGGGTACTATAATTCACCCCTCCACTTT

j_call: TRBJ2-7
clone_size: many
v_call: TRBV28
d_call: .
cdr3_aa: CASSLLESDEQYF
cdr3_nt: TGTGCCAGCAGTTTGCTAGAATCGGACGAGCAGTACTTC

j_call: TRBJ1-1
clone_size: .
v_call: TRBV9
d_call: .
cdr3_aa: CASSVGPGEGEAFF
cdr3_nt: TGTGCCAGCAGCGTAGGCCCAGGGGAGGGTGAAGCTTTCTTT

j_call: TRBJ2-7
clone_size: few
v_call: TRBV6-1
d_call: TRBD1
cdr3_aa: CATTWGTAQYF
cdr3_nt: TGTGCCACCACCTGGGGGACAGCGCAGTACTTC

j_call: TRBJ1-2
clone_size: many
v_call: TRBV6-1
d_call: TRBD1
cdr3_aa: CASSDGPPRQGRLYGYTF
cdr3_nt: TGTGCCAGCAGTGATGGACCCCCCCGACAGGGGAGGCTCTATGGCTACACCTTC

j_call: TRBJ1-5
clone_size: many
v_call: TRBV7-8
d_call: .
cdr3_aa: CASSFGAQYSNQPQHF
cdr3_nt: TGTGCCAGCAGCTTTGGGGCCCAATATAGCAATCAGCCCCAGCATTTT

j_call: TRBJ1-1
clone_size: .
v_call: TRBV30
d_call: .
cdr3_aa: CAWRVGVMGTEAFF
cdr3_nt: TGTGCCTGGAGAGTCGGGGTGATGGGCACTGAAGCTTTCTTT

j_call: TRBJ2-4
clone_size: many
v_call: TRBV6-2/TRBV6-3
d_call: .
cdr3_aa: CASSFDGFKNIQYF
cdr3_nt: TGTGCCAGCAGCTTCGACGGCTTCAAAAACATTCAGTACTTC

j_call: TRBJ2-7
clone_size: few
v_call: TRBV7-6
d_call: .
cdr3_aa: CASSLVDATGLIYEQYF
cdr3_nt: TGTGCCAGCAGCTTAGTCGACGCCACAGGTCTGATCTACGAGCAGTACTTC

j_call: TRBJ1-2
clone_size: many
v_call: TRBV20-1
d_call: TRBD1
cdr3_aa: CSAFSGQGYGYTF
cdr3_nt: TGCAGTGCTTTCAGTGGACAGGGCTATGGCTACACCTTC

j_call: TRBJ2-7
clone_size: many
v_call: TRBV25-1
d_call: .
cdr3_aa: CASSDSRAHEQYF
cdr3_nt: TGTGCCAGCAGTGATTCCAGGGCCCACGAGCAGTACTTC

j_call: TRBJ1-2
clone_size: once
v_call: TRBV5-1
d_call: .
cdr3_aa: CASSLQGSPNYGYTF
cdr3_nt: TGCGCCAGCAGCCTGCAGGGGTCCCCCAACTATGGCTACACCTTC

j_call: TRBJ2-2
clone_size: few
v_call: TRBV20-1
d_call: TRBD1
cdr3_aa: CSAKARDRTSGELFF
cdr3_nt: TGCAGTGCTAAAGCCAGGGACAGGACGTCAGGGGAGCTGTTTTTT

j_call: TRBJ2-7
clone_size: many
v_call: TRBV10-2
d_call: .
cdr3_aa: CASQGLYEQYF
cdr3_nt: TGCGCCAGCCAGGGTCTCTACGAGCAGTACTTC

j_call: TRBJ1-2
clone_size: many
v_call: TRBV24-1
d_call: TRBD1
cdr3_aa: CATSDPSDRASYGYTF
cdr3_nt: TGTGCCACCAGTGATCCTTCCGACAGGGCCTCCTATGGCTACACCTTC

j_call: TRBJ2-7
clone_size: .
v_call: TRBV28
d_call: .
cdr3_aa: CASSGRAGRYYEQYF
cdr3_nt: TGTGCCAGCAGTGGACGTGCGGGTCGATACTACGAGCAGTACTTC

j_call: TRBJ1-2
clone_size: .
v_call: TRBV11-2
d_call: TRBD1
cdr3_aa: CASSRGAGGAENYGYTF
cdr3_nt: TGTGCCAGCAGCCGGGGGGCAGGGGGCGCAGAAAACTATGGCTACACCTTC

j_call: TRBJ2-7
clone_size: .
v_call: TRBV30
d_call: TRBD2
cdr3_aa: CAWSMSGGAAEQYF
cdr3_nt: TGTGCCTGGAGCATGAGCGGGGGGGCCGCCGAGCAGTACTTC

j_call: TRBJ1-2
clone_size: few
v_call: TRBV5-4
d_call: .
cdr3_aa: CASRRLGLDGYTF
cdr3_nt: TGTGCCAGCAGAAGGTTGGGGTTAGATGGCTACACCTTC

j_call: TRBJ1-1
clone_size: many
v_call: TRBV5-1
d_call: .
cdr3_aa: CASSHGSSTEAFF
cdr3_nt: TGCGCCAGCAGCCACGGGTCCTCCACTGAAGCTTTCTTT

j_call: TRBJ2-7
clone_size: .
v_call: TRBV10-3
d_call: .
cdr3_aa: CAITGDPGYEQYF
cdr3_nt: TGTGCCATCACGGGAGACCCGGGCTACGAGCAGTACTTC